A single sample is the source of the 19 T cell receptor beta chains below, sequenced in a study of T cell responses to AZD1222 COVID-19 vaccine. Some clones are missing from TCRdb's copy, which holds only in-frame ones; the method was immunoSEQ multiplex PCR. The profile shows more than 100,000 clones, about nine tenths of them singletons. Source: peripheral blood, taken on day 0 of AZD1222 vaccination. The receptors stem from an adult in good health.

The chain carries TRBV3-1 (or the pseudogene TRBV3-2) and TRBJ2-5, with 11 bases aligning to TRBD2. Germline CDR1 is LGHDT and CDR2 is YNNKEL (reference sequence). This CDR3 is 14 amino acids long. With 3 bases clipped from V and 3 bases from J, the junction kept 0 bases outside the gene matches. CDR3 in amino acids: CASSHSGGEETQYF. The CDR3 DNA reads TGTGCCAGCAGCCATAGCGGGGGGGAAGAGACCCAGTACTTC.

This clone was observed a few times. The chain carries TRBV6-5 and TRBJ1-3, with 8 bases that match TRBD1. V was pared by 7 bases and J by 2 bases, with 7 bases of the junction left unmatched. CDR3 size: 15 residues. Germline loops: CDR1 MNHEY, CDR2 SVGAGI. The CDR3 loop reads CASTLLQGAGNTIYF. CDR3 coding DNA: TGTGCCAGCACCCTACTACAGGGGGCTGGAAACACCATATATTTT.

The chain links TRBV29-1 to TRBJ2-5, with D perhaps TRBD1 (5 bases). Germline V gives CDR1 SQVTM, CDR2 ANQGSEA. CDR3 length equals 12 residues. In DNA, the CDR3 is TGCACCTGGGGCTATTCCCAAGAGACCCAGTACTTC. Its translation: CTWGYSQETQYF. Complete variable domain (other parts from reference TRBV29-1 and TRBJ2-5): SAVISQKPSRDICQRGTSLTIQCQVDSQVTMMFWYRQQPGQSLTLIATANQGSEATYESGFVIDKFPISRPNLTFSTLTVSNMSPEDSSIYLCTWGYSQETQYFGPGTRLLVL.

The genes are TRBV5-1 and TRBJ1-2, with a possible D match to TRBD1 (5 bases). The germline V gene encodes CDR1 SGHRS and CDR2 YFSETQ. Trimming took off 1 base at V and 4 bases at J, with 14 bases between the two ends. The CDR3 has 15 residues. This chain's CDR3 is CASSLSVGATYGYTF. Written as DNA, the CDR3 is TGCGCCAGCAGCTTGTCCGTCGGGGCGACCTATGGCTACACCTTC.

J is TRBJ1-1 and V is TRBV3-1 (or the pseudogene TRBV3-2); no clear D. This CDR3 region has 16 residues. With 1 base removed from V and 3 bases from J, the gap between germline ends came to 15 bases. The germline V gene encodes CDR1 LGHDT and CDR2 YNNKEL (reference sequence). CDR3 region: CASSQGSFSRDTEAFF. DNA for the CDR3: TGTGCCAGCAGCCAAGGATCGTTCAGTCGAGACACTGAAGCTTTCTTT.

This chain connects TRBV5-1 to TRBJ1-6; a possible D gene is TRBD1 (5 bases). V lost 4 bases, J lost 3 bases, and 17 bases lay in between. CDR1 is SGHRS and CDR2 is YFSETQ in the germline V gene. The CDR3 has 17 amino acids. Here the CDR3 reads CASSVDPGRSYNSPLHF. CDR3 nucleotide sequence: TGCGCCAGCAGCGTGGACCCAGGGAGAAGCTATAATTCACCCCTCCACTTT.

This chain joins TRBV7-2 and TRBJ2-5; TRBD2 matches at 9 bases. This CDR3 region has 16 residues. Germline-derived CDR1 and CDR2 are SGHTA and FQGNSA. The ends lost 5 bases at V and 1 base at J; junction bases unmatched: 8. The CDR3: CASSTPGTSSQETQYF. CDR3 DNA sequence: TGTGCCAGCAGCACACCCGGGACTAGCAGCCAAGAGACCCAGTACTTC. Variable domain in full (rest from reference TRBV7-2 and TRBJ2-5): GAGVSQSPSNKVTEKGKDVELRCDPISGHTALYWYRQSLGQGLEFLIYFQGNSAPDKSGLPSDRFSAERTGGSVSTLTIQRTQQEDSAVYLCASSTPGTSSQETQYFGPGTRLLVL.

The chain couples TRBV11-2 to TRBJ1-6, with 7 positions matching TRBD1. Per germline, CDR1 SGHAT and CDR2 FQNNGV. The CDR3 extends over 13 amino acids. V shed 1 base, J shed 14 bases, and the junction held 5 bases outside the gene matches. The CDR3 DNA sequence: TGTGCCAGCAGCTTAGCAGGGGGTAGGACCCTCCACTTT. Its protein is CASSLAGGRTLHF.

The chain carries TRBV24-1 and TRBJ2-7, with unresolved D. V gave up 2 bases and J gave up 7 bases, with 14 bases separating them. The CDR3 spans 14 residues. Germline V lookup: CDR1 KGHDR, CDR2 SFDVKD. As DNA, the CDR3 is TGTGCCACCAGTGATTCGGCTGCCATGGGGGAGCAGTACTTC. The encoded protein is CATSDSAAMGEQYF.

V usage is TRBV3-1 (or the pseudogene TRBV3-2) and J usage is TRBJ2-5, with D hard to call. CDR3 size: 16 residues. Germline assignment: CDR1 LGHDT and CDR2 YNNKEL (reference sequence). Trimming took 5 bases from V and 0 from J, leaving 16 bases between them. CDR3 residues: CASSEQERRYQETQYF. CDR3 DNA sequence: TGTGCCAGCAGCGAACAAGAAAGACGGTACCAAGAGACCCAGTACTTC.

V and J are TRBV27 and TRBJ2-7; perhaps TRBD1 as D (6 bases). CDR1 and CDR2 (germline): MNHEY, SMNVEV (reference sequence). CDR3 length: 16 amino acids. V gave up 5 bases and J gave up 3 bases, with 20 bases separating them. The chain's CDR3 is CASSPRQVPRGYEQYF. CDR3 DNA sequence: TGTGCCAGCAGTCCAAGACAGGTCCCGAGGGGCTACGAGCAGTACTTC.

The chain couples TRBV4-1 to TRBJ2-5; no definite D call. The V end was cut by 0 bases, the J end by 1 base, with 9 bases between. Germline loops: CDR1 MGHRA, CDR2 YSYEKL. The CDR3 extends over 15 amino acids. CDR3 amino acids: CASSQDGAPQETQYF. The CDR3 nucleotides are TGCGCCAGCAGCCAAGATGGAGCCCCCCAAGAGACCCAGTACTTC.

The rearrangement links TRBV5-5 to TRBJ2-7, with TRBD1 matching over 12 bases. This CDR3 contains 15 residues. V was clipped by 4 bases and J by 3 bases; unmatched bases: 5. Per germline, CDR1 SGHKS and CDR2 YYEKEE (reference sequence). CDR3 in DNA: TGTGCCAGCAGCGGGACAGGGGGCTCTAGCTACGAGCAGTACTTC. Its translation is CASSGTGGSSYEQYF.

The CDR3 loop is CASSTTGIDTQYF. The CDR3 nucleotides are TGTGCCAGCAGCACCACAGGGATAGATACGCAGTATTTT. The rearrangement uses TRBV7-9 and TRBJ2-3, with a weak D call TRBD1 (6 bases). The CDR3 covers 13 residues. V lost 5 bases to trimming and J lost 5 bases, with 11 bases between them. The V gene's germline CDR1 is SEHNR and CDR2 FQNEAQ (reference sequence).

V gene TRBV3-1 (or the pseudogene TRBV3-2) combines with J gene TRBJ2-1, with 7 nucleotides matching TRBD1. The germline V gene has CDR1 LGHDT and CDR2 YNNKEL (reference sequence). V gave up 5 bases and J gave up 10 bases; unmatched junction bases: 8. This CDR3 has 13 residues. The CDR3 loop is CASSGGQFLEQFF. The CDR3 DNA reads as TGTGCCAGCAGCGGGGGACAGTTCCTCGAGCAGTTCTTC.

This clone was recorded once. The V call is TRBV29-1, the J call TRBJ2-1; D might be TRBD1 (6 bases). This CDR3 has 12 residues. Germline V gene lookup returns CDR1 SQVTM and CDR2 ANQGSEA. V was clipped by 6 bases and J by 10 bases, with 16 bases between them. The CDR3 loop is CSVRIQGHEQFF. CDR3 sequence (DNA): TGCAGCGTCAGGATACAGGGCCACGAGCAGTTCTTC.

This chain uses TRBV12-3 or TRBV12-4 with TRBJ2-5, with unresolved D. V dropped 8 bases and J dropped 0 bases, with 10 bases sitting between them. CDR3 length: 13 residues. CDR3 coding DNA: TGTGCCAGCGGCCCCCAGTACCAAGAGACCCAGTACTTC. This translates into CASGPQYQETQYF.

This chain joins TRBV6-2 or TRBV6-3 and TRBJ1-5, with D possibly being TRBD1 (5 bases). V lost 4 bases, J lost 5 bases, and 12 bases lay in between. CDR1 and CDR2 from the germline V gene are MNHEY and SVGEGT. This CDR3 spans 14 amino acids. The CDR3 loop reads CASSWDSTDQPQHF. Here the CDR3 DNA reads TGTGCCAGCAGTTGGGACTCTACGGATCAGCCCCAGCATTTT.

This chain connects TRBV7-9 to TRBJ1-4; no clear D. Trimming removed 5 bases from V and 0 bases from J, with 13 bases in between. The CDR3 totals 16 residues. Germline lookup yields CDR1 SEHNR and CDR2 FQNEAQ (reference sequence). In DNA, the CDR3 is TGTGCCAGCAGCCCCCGTAACCACCCAACTAATGAAAAACTGTTTTTT. Translating it yields CASSPRNHPTNEKLFF.